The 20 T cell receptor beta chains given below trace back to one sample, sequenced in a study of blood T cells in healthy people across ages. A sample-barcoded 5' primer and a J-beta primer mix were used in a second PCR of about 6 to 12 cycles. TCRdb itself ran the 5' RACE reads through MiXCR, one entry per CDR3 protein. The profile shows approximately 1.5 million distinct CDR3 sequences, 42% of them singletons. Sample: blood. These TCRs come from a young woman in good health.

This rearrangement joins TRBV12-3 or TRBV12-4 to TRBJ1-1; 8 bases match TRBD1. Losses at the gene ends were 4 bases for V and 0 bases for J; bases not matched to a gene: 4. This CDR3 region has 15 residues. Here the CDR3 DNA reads TGTGCCAGCAGTTACAGGGGGATCATGAACACTGAAGCTTTCTTT. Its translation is CASSYRGIMNTEAFF.

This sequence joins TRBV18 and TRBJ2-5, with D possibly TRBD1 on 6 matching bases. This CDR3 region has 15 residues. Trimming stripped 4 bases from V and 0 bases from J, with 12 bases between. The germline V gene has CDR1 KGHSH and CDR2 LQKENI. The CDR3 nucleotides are TGTGCCAGCTCACAACAGGGACCGTACCAAGAGACCCAGTACTTC. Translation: CASSQQGPYQETQYF.

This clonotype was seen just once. The CDR3 region has the DNA TGTGCCAGCAGTTACGCCCGGGACATCGAGCAGTACTTC. It translates to CASSYARDIEQYF. The rearrangement joins TRBV6-2 or TRBV6-3 to TRBJ2-5; D might be TRBD1 (6 bases). The DNA end is more similar to TRBJ2-7, so the J call may be wrong. The germline CDR1 and CDR2 sequences are MNHEY and SVGEGT. The CDR3 has 13 amino acids.

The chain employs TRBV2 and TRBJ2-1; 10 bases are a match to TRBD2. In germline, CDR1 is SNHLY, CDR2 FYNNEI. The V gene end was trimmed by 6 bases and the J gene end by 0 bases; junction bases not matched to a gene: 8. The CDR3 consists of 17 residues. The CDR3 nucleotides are TGTGCCAGCAGCGCCGGGACTAGCGAGCACTCCTACAATGAGCAGTTCTTC. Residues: CASSAGTSEHSYNEQFF.

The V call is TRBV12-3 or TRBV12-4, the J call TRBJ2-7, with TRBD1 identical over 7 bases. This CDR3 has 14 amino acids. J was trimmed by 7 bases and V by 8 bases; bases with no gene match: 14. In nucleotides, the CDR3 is TGTGCCAGCGTGACAGGGAAGGGGAAAGATGAGCAGTACTTC. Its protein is CASVTGKGKDEQYF.

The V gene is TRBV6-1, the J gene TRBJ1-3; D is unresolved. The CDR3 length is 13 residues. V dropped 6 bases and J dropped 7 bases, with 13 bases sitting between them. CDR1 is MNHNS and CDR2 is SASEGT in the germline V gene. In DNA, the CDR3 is TGTGCCAGCAGATTCCCCGGCGGGAACACCATATATTTT. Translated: CASRFPGGNTIYF.

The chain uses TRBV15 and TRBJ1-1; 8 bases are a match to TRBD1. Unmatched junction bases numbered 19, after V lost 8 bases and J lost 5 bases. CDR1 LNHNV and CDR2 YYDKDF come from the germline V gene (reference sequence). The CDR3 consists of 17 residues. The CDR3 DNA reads TGTGCCACCCGGACCGACAGGGGACCCTTCCCGAAGACTGAAGCTTTCTTT. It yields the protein CATRTDRGPFPKTEAFF. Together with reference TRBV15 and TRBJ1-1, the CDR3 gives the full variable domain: DAMVIQNPRYQVTQFGKPVTLSCSQTLNHNVMYWYQQKSSQAPKLLFHYYDKDFNNEADTPDNFQSRRPNTSFCFLDIRSPGLGDTAMYLCATRTDRGPFPKTEAFFGQGTRLTVV.

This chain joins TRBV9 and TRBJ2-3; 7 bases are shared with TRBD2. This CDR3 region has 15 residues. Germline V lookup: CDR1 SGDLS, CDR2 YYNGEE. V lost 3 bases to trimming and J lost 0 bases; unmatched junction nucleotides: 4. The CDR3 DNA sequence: TGTGCCAGCAGCGGGACTAGGTTTAGCACAGATACGCAGTATTTT. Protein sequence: CASSGTRFSTDTQYF.

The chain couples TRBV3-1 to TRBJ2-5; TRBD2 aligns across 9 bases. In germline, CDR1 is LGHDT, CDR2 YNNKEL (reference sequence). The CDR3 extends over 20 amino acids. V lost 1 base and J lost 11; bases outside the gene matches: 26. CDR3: CASSQVLLSGSITHFNEQYF. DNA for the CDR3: TGTGCCAGCAGCCAAGTTTTACTTAGCGGGAGTATAACCCATTTCAATGAGCAGTACTTC.

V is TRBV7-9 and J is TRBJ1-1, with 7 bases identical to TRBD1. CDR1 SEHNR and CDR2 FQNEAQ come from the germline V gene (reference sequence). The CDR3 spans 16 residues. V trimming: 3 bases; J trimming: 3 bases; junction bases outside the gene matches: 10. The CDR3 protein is CASSLIDRDEYTEAFF. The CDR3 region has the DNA TGTGCCAGCAGCTTGATTGACAGGGATGAATACACTGAAGCTTTCTTT.

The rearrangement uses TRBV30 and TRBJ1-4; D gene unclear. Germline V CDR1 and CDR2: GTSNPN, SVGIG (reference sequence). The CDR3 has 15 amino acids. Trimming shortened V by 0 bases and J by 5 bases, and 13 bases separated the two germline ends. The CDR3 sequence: CAWSVRGSPNEKLFF. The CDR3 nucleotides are TGTGCCTGGAGTGTACGTGGCAGTCCAAATGAAAAACTGTTTTTT.

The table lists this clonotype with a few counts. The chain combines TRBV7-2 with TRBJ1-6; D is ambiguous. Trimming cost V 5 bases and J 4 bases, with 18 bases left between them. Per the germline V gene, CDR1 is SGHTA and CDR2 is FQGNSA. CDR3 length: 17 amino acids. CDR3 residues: CASSHSSPSDYNSPLHF. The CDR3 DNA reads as TGTGCCAGCAGCCATTCGTCCCCCTCGGATTATAATTCACCCCTCCACTTT.

DNA of the CDR3: TGTGCCAGCAGCTTAACGGGGGCTGACAATGAGCAGTTCTTC. It is translated as CASSLTGADNEQFF. The chain carries TRBV7-3 and TRBJ2-1, with D perhaps matching TRBD1 (6 bases). This CDR3 is built from 14 residues. The germline V gene encodes CDR1 SGHTA and CDR2 FQGTGA. Trimming removed 0 bases at V and 5 bases at J, with 8 bases between.

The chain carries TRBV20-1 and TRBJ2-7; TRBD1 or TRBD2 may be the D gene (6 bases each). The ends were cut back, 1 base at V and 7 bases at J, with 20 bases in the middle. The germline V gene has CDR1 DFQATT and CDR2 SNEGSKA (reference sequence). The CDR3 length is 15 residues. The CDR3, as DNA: TGCAGTGCTAGAGGGAGGGGGTATACCTACAATGAGCAGTACTTC. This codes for CSARGRGYTYNEQYF.

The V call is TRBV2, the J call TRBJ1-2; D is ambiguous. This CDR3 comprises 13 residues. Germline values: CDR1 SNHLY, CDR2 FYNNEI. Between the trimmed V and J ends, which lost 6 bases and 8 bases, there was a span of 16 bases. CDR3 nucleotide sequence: TGTGCCAGCAGACAAGAGACAAGCCTGGGCTACACCTTC. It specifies CASRQETSLGYTF.

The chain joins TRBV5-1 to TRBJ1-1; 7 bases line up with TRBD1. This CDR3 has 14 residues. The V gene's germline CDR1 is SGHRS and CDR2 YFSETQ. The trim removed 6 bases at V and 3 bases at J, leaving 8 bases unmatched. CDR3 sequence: CASNPGTAHTEAFF. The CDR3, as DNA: TGCGCCAGCAACCCCGGGACAGCCCACACTGAAGCTTTCTTT.

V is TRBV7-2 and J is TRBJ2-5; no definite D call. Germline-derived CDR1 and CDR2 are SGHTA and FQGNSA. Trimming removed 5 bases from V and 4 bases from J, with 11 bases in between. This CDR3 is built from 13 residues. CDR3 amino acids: CASSRGPSETQYF. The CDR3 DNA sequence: TGTGCCAGCAGCCGCGGACCCTCAGAGACCCAGTACTTC.

The chain's CDR3 is CASREGAEETQYF. The CDR3 DNA is TGCGCCAGCAGGGAGGGCGCAGAAGAGACCCAGTACTTC. This chain joins TRBV5-1 and TRBJ2-5; possible D gene TRBD2, 6 bases. The CDR3 extends over 13 amino acids. V was cut by 5 bases and J by 3 bases, with 11 bases left in between. Germline loops: CDR1 SGHRS, CDR2 YFSETQ.

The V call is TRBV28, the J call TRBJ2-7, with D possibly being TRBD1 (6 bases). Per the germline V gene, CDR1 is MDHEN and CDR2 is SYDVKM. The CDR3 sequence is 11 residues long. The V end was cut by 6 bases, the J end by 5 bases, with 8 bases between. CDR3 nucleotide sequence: TGTGCCAGCAGGTACAGGGACGAGCAGTACTTC. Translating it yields CASRYRDEQYF.

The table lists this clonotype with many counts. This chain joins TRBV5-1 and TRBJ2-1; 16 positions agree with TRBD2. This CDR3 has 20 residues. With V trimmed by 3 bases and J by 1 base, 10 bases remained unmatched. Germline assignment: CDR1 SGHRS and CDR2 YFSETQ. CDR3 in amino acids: CASSSYSGTSGRGSYNEQFF. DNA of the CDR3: TGCGCCAGCAGCTCCTACTCCGGGACTAGCGGGAGGGGGTCCTACAATGAGCAGTTCTTC.